This T cell receptor beta chain was found in a study of shared clonotypes between healthy human individuals. Germline V gene lookup returns CDR1 MNHEY and CDR2 SMNVEV (reference sequence). The CDR3 loop spans 13 amino acids. Trimming took 3 bases from V and 2 from J, leaving 8 bases between them. Profiling relied on immunoSEQ multiplex PCR, and the TCRdb table lists in-frame clones only, not all of them. Of about 2 million clones listed, approximately 94% were seen once; the top ten hold 0.9% to 1.4%. CD45RO-negative, CCR7-selected cells formed the naive CD8 fraction, which excluded terminally differentiated effector memory CD45RA+ cells.

This TCR was sampled from a man aged 18 to 30 in good health. This chain joins TRBV27 and TRBJ2-7; D call uncertain. The sample comprised naive CD8+ T cells sorted from blood. CDR3 bases: TGTGCCAGCAGTTTTAGACAAACCTACGAGCAGTACTTC. Translation gives CASSFRQTYEQYF.